The clone carrying this T cell receptor beta chain has a count of ten or more. With 2 bases removed from V and 10 bases from J, the gap between germline ends came to 12 bases. This CDR3 is built from 13 residues. CDR1 is MNHEY, CDR2 SVGAGI, per germline. TCRdb passed the 5' RACE reads through MiXCR, listing each CDR3 protein once. The sample includes approximately 230,000 distinct CDR3 sequences, about 6.7% of them seen just once. This specimen comes from a study of identical twins. These data also formed part of another study, on T cells expressing NK-cell markers.

The chain employs TRBV6-5 and TRBJ2-1; a possible D gene is TRBD2 (7 bases). The TCR was taken from a young woman in good health. Sequencing input: CD8+ T cells sorted from blood. The DNA of the CDR3 is TGTGCCAGCAGTTACGGCGGGGGCAGGGAGCAGTTCTTC. Protein product: CASSYGGGREQFF.